These 14 T cell receptor beta chains came from one sample sequenced in a study of CD8 T cells in ankylosing spondylitis. Each CDR3 protein is one row after TCRdb ran MiXCR on the 5' RACE reads. Of 300,000 to 400,000 distinct CDR3 sequences in the sample, roughly 14% were seen once. Sequencing used blood, either unsorted or a sorted T cell fraction (not recorded which). The receptors originated from a male donor with ankylosing spondylitis or in good health (not recorded which).

This clonotype was counted a few times. The chain recombines TRBV6-1 with TRBJ2-3, with 7 bases identical to TRBD2. Trimming took 4 bases from V and 5 from J; bases not matched to a gene: 3. Germline-derived CDR1 and CDR2 are MNHNS and SASEGT. The CDR3 contains 13 residues. The CDR3 loop reads CASSVREEDTQYF. In nucleotides, the CDR3 is TGTGCCAGCAGTGTTCGGGAGGAAGATACGCAGTATTTT.

This sequence joins TRBV20-1 and TRBJ2-1; possible D gene TRBD1, 6 bases. Germline V gives CDR1 DFQATT, CDR2 SNEGSKA (reference sequence). The CDR3 covers 11 residues. V lost 4 bases, J lost 9 bases, and 10 bases lay in between. The CDR3 coding sequence is TGCAGTGCTATAGAAGGGGGTGAGCAGTTCTTC. Residues: CSAIEGGEQFF.

This clonotype was detected a few times. The chain's CDR3 is CSASLSGAKYF. The CDR3 DNA reads as TGCAGTGCTAGTCTCAGCGGGGCAAAGTACTTC. The genes are TRBV20-1 and TRBJ2-7, with TRBD2 identical over 7 bases. Germline CDR1 and CDR2: DFQATT and SNEGSKA (reference sequence). CDR3 length: 11 amino acids. V dropped 3 bases and J dropped 11; count of bases not matched to a gene: 7.

This clonotype was counted a few times. The chain recombines TRBV27 with TRBJ2-1; 8 bases map to TRBD2. The CDR3 has 19 amino acids. Germline V gives CDR1 MNHEY, CDR2 SMNVEV (reference sequence). The V segment lost 3 bases and the J segment 7 bases; nucleotides outside the gene matches: 20. CDR3 bases: TGTGCCAGCAGTTTCTCCCATCCCGGGACTAGGGTGATTTTGAATGAGCAGTTCTTC. Its protein is CASSFSHPGTRVILNEQFF.

V and J are TRBV12-3 or TRBV12-4 and TRBJ2-2; TRBD2 matches 16 bases. The V segment lost 4 bases and the J segment 5 bases; nucleotides outside the gene matches: 7. The CDR3 length is 18 residues. CDR3 residues: CASSSRGTSGRGTGELFF. In nucleotides, the CDR3 is TGTGCCAGCAGTTCACGCGGGACTAGCGGGAGGGGTACCGGGGAGCTGTTTTTT.

This clonotype was seen more than once but under ten times. The chain recombines TRBV5-1 with TRBJ2-7; D gene uncertain. V was cut by 1 base and J by 3 bases, with 17 bases left in between. CDR3 length: 16 amino acids. The germline V gene encodes CDR1 SGHRS and CDR2 YFSETQ. CDR3 DNA: TGCGCCAGCAGCTTGACCTCCCGCGGAACTCTCTACGAGCAGTACTTC. This gives the protein CASSLTSRGTLYEQYF.

A few counts support this clonotype. The V call is TRBV25-1, the J call TRBJ1-6; 11 positions agree with TRBD1. CDR3 length equals 13 residues. Per germline, CDR1 MGHDK and CDR2 SYGVNS. Losses at the gene ends were 10 bases for V and 8 bases for J; bases not matched to a gene: 4. In nucleotides, the CDR3 is TGTGCCACACGGACAGGGGGCGATTCACCCCTCCACTTT. It yields the protein CATRTGGDSPLHF.

This clonotype was recorded many times. The V and J genes are TRBV6-6 and TRBJ1-2, with D possibly being TRBD1 (5 bases). Per germline, CDR1 MNHNY and CDR2 SVGAGI (reference sequence). V dropped 7 bases and J dropped 2 bases, with 8 bases sitting between them. This CDR3 spans 12 amino acids. The CDR3 loop reads CASKAGNYGYTF. In DNA, the CDR3 is TGTGCCAGCAAAGCAGGGAACTATGGCTACACCTTC.

This chain connects TRBV12-5 to TRBJ2-1, with TRBD2 matching 8 bases. The length of the CDR3 is 14 residues. V dropped 6 bases and J dropped 8; count of bases not matched to a gene: 9. The germline V gene has CDR1 LGHNT and CDR2 FRNRAP. CDR3 bases: TGTGCTAGTGGCCTCGGGACTAGTGAGGATGAGCAGTTCTTC. It translates to CASGLGTSEDEQFF.

This clonotype was detected many times. The chain has TRBV10-3 and TRBJ2-1, with TRBD2 identical over 8 bases. Per germline, CDR1 ENHRY and CDR2 SYGVKD. The CDR3 covers 14 residues. J lost 4 bases, V lost 8 bases, and 7 bases had no gene match. CDR3 protein: CAIRGSSGYNEQFF. CDR3 coding DNA: TGTGCCATCCGGGGGTCTAGCGGGTACAATGAGCAGTTCTTC.

This clonotype was recorded a few times. CDR3 amino acids: CASSVRGRSQETQYF. CDR3 nucleotide sequence: TGTGCCAGCAGCGTGCGGGGGAGGTCCCAAGAGACCCAGTACTTC. The chain uses TRBV9 and TRBJ2-5, with 7 bases lining up with TRBD2. The trim removed 2 bases at V and 1 base at J, leaving 5 bases unmatched. The CDR3 totals 15 residues. The germline V gene encodes CDR1 SGDLS and CDR2 YYNGEE.

The chain couples TRBV14 to TRBJ2-5; TRBD1 matches 8 bases. The V segment lost 4 bases and the J segment 3 bases; nucleotides outside the gene matches: 13. There are 17 residues in the CDR3. Germline-derived CDR1 and CDR2 are SGHDN and FVKESK. In DNA form, the CDR3 reads TGTGCCAGCAGCCGAATGGGCGACAGGGGCCGGGAAGAGACCCAGTACTTC. Translated, it gives CASSRMGDRGREETQYF.

The J gene is TRBJ2-1, the V gene TRBV24-1, with unresolved D. The CDR3 covers 13 residues. CDR1 is KGHDR, CDR2 SFDVKD, per germline. V lost 9 bases, J lost 4 bases, and 12 bases lay in between. The CDR3 spells CATVGPQYNEQFF. The CDR3 coding sequence is TGTGCCACCGTAGGGCCACAGTACAATGAGCAGTTCTTC.

This sequence joins TRBV6-5 and TRBJ2-7; D is unclear. The CDR3 is 16 residues long. V lost 0 bases and J 0 bases, leaving 12 bases between the germline ends. From germline, CDR1 is MNHEY and CDR2 SVGAGI. CDR3 DNA: TGTGCCAGCAGTTACTCGTATACGGGTAGCTCCTACGAGCAGTACTTC. It is translated as CASSYSYTGSSYEQYF.